A selection of T cell receptor beta chains follows, all from one sample in a study of blood T cells in healthy people across ages. TCRdb re-called the 5' RACE reads with MiXCR, one entry per CDR3 protein. The data hold around 1,000,000 distinct CDR3 sequences, with approximately 25% observed a single time. These same data were also listed under a study on T cells of mothers and their children.

Sequencing input: blood. The receptor source for this set is a girl aged 2-10 years in good health. The CDR3 runs from the conserved cysteine through the conserved F or W. D genes are given only for firm matches. A clone size is listed for some rows: how often the clone was seen (once, few, many), or a class if it is expanded.

V gene	J gene	clone size	D gene	CDR3 protein	CDR3 DNA
TRBV6-2/TRBV6-3	TRBJ2-1	few	-	CASSYSPISYNEQFF	TGTGCCAGCAGTTACTCCCCCATCTCCTACAATGAGCAGTTCTTC
TRBV5-1	TRBJ1-4	-	-	CASSLEDSRNEKLFF	TGCGCCAGCAGCTTGGAAGACAGCCGTAATGAAAAACTGTTTTTT
TRBV28	TRBJ2-5	-	-	CASNSGGQETQYF	TGTGCCAGCAATTCGGGCGGACAAGAGACCCAGTACTTC
TRBV28	TRBJ2-2	few	-	CASSLKQTDTGELFF	TGTGCCAGCAGTTTAAAGCAGACTGACACCGGGGAGCTGTTTTTT
TRBV6-1	TRBJ2-1	few	-	CASNRERNYEQFF	TGTGCCAGCAACCGAGAAAGGAATTATGAGCAGTTCTTC
TRBV4-3	TRBJ2-6	few	TRBD1	CASSQGQASGANVLTF	TGCGCCAGCAGCCAGGGACAGGCCTCTGGGGCCAACGTCCTGACTTTC
TRBV2	TRBJ2-3	few	-	CASSERPERLTQYF	TGTGCCAGCAGTGAGAGGCCAGAGCGATTAACGCAGTATTTT
TRBV29-1	TRBJ1-1	few	-	CSSKQGGNTEALF	TGCAGCAGCAAACAGGGAGGTAACACTGAAGCTCTCTTT
TRBV7-3	TRBJ2-6	-	-	CASSRIRGSGANVLTF	TGTGCCAGCAGCAGAATAAGGGGCTCTGGGGCCAACGTCCTGACTTTC
TRBV2	TRBJ2-4	few	TRBD1	CASSVPTGGQGNIQYF	TGTGCCAGCAGTGTCCCCACAGGGGGCCAAGGAAACATTCAGTACTTC
TRBV9	TRBJ1-1	once	-	CASSVVGGADTEAFF	TGTGCCAGCAGCGTAGTCGGGGGCGCAGACACTGAAGCTTTCTTT
TRBV7-2	TRBJ2-1	few	-	CASSLGGRGKNEQFF	TGTGCCAGCAGCCTAGGGGGTAGAGGAAAAAATGAGCAGTTCTTC
TRBV6-2/TRBV6-3	TRBJ2-7	-	-	CASRGLVPYEQYF	TGTGCCAGCAGAGGACTGGTACCTTACGAGCAGTACTTC
TRBV29-1	TRBJ2-5	-	-	CSVVMQPETQYF	TGCAGCGTTGTCATGCAGCCAGAGACCCAGTACTTC
TRBV7-2	TRBJ2-3	few	TRBD2	CASSLFSLAGGADTQYF	TGTGCCAGCAGCTTATTTTCACTAGCGGGAGGGGCAGATACGCAGTATTTT
TRBV6-5	TRBJ1-1	-	-	CASSMGKNTEAFF	TGTGCCAGCAGTATGGGGAAGAACACTGAAGCTTTCTTT
TRBV19	TRBJ2-7	-	-	CASSMTSNPYEQYF	TGTGCCAGTAGTATGACTTCCAACCCCTACGAGCAGTACTTC
TRBV20-1	TRBJ2-7	-	TRBD2	CSARDMTSGDTYEQYF	TGCAGTGCTAGAGATATGACTAGCGGGGACACCTACGAGCAGTACTTC
TRBV28	TRBJ2-5	few	-	CASSLGLGEETQYF	TGTGCCAGCAGTTTAGGGCTGGGAGAGGAGACCCAGTACTTC
TRBV12-3/TRBV12-4	TRBJ2-3	-	TRBD2	CASRLAGGRDTQYF	TGTGCCAGCAGATTAGCGGGGGGGCGAGATACGCAGTATTTT
TRBV11-2	TRBJ2-1	-	-	CASSFWTASYNEQFF	TGTGCCAGCAGCTTCTGGACAGCTAGCTACAATGAGCAGTTCTTC
TRBV6-1	TRBJ1-2	-	TRBD1	CASSEPRTGQDYGYTF	TGTGCCAGCAGTGAACCTAGGACAGGACAAGACTATGGCTACACCTTC
TRBV20-1	TRBJ2-4	-	-	CSAREAAGQNIQYF	TGCAGTGCTAGAGAGGCCGCGGGGCAAAACATTCAGTACTTC
TRBV7-9	TRBJ2-1	few	-	CASANEQFF	TGTGCCAGCGCCAATGAGCAGTTCTTC